This T cell receptor (beta chain) was captured in a study of T cell repertoires in cytomegalovirus infection. Background on the study: CMV epitopes that were recently identified and HLA-C-restricted were used alongside well-studied HLA-B-restricted ones. Through public TCR beta signatures, both CMV infection and matching HLA type were indicated.

TCRdb fed the reads into MiXCR, producing one record per CDR3 protein. Here the sample spans 100,000 to 120,000 distinct CDR3 sequences, under 35% being singletons. CDR3 length equals 13 residues. CDR1 is LNHDA, CDR2 SQIVND, per germline (reference sequence). Trimming stripped 2 bases from V and 9 bases from J, with 11 bases between. This clonotype was counted a few times. Its antigen is undetermined. Overall study results and limits: Within the response measured ex vivo, HLA-C-restricted CMV-specific TCR beta clonotypes were dominant. Identification of carriers of CMV plus the relevant HLA was achieved through cumulative public TCR beta family frequency.

This sample comprised CD8+ T cells from cultured PBMCs, obtained from culture after CMV antigen stimulation. The source of this sequence is a human donor in good health (CMV status not recorded). Some clones in this sample may be carry-over from other donors' samples. The rearrangement uses TRBV19 and TRBJ1-5; tentative D call: TRBD1 (6 bases). The CDR3 DNA reads as TGTGCCAGTAGTATAACCGGAGGGGGGCCCCAGCATTTT. Protein product: CASSITGGGPQHF.